This T cell receptor (beta chain) stems from a study of shared clonotypes between healthy human individuals. The data were produced by immunoSEQ multiplex PCR, yet TCRdb's version contains in-frame clones alone and is incomplete. The repertoire holds 2 million to 2.5 million clones, with 85% to 95% as singletons. Germline loops: CDR1 MDHEN, CDR2 SYDVKM. The CDR3 runs 14 residues. Trimming cost V 5 bases and J 1 base, with 11 bases left between them. General observations from the study: Unshared clonotypes carried lower generation probabilities than those common to all four donors.

In the case of this clone: Its matching antigen is unknown. The sample holds other DNA sequences that translate to the same CDR3.

This clonotype was obtained from a man younger than 35 in good health. Some clones in this sample may be carry-over from other donors' samples. The sequenced material came from naive CD4+ T cells from PBMCs. Subset reported: CD45RA+ positively selected. This chain connects TRBV28 to TRBJ1-1, with D uncertain. Written as DNA, the CDR3 is TGTGCCAGCAGTCCCCCGTGGGGGAACACTGAAGCTTTCTTT. It codes for CASSPPWGNTEAFF. The full variable domain, rest sourced from reference TRBV28 and TRBJ1-1, is DVKVTQSSRYLVKRTGEKVFLECVQDMDHENMFWYRQDPGLGLRLIYFSYDVKMKEKGDIPEGYSVSREKKERFSLILESASTNQTSMYLCASSPPWGNTEAFFGQGTRLTVV.